This paragraph covers one T cell receptor (beta chain) sequence. The source of the sample is a study of T cell changes during pregnancy in multiple sclerosis. CDR1 and CDR2 (germline): LGHNA, YSLEER. The V and J ends lost 1 base and 4 bases, in that order; junction bases with no gene match: 6. CDR3 size: 16 residues. Sequenced by immunoSEQ multiplex PCR; TCRdb stores in-frame clones only, minus some. The data contain around 45,000 clones, about 91% of them seen just once; the ten biggest clones take up 0.6% to 0.75%. This sequence originates from a female donor with multiple sclerosis, enrolled in a pregnancy study. Here the sequenced sample was CD4+ T cells from peripheral blood mononuclear cells, taken before pregnancy. This chain links TRBV4-3 with TRBJ1-4; TRBD1 matches 7 bases. The CDR3 loop reads CASSQGNRGYNEKLFF. In DNA form, the CDR3 reads TGCGCCAGCAGCCAAGGGAACAGGGGTTATAATGAAAAACTGTTTTTT.